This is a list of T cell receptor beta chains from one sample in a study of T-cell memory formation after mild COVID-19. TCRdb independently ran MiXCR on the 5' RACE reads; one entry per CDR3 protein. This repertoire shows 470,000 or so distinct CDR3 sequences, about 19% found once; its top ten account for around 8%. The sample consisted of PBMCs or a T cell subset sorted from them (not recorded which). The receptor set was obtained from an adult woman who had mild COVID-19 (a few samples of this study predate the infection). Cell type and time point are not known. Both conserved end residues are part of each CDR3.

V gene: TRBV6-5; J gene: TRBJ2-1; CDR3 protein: CASNLYAGVNEQFF
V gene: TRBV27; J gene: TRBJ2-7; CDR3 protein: CASSLRTGHLEQYF
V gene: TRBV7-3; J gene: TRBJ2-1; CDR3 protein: CASSLVGRYNEQFF
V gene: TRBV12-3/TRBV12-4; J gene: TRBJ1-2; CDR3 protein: CASSRFIVSENGYTF
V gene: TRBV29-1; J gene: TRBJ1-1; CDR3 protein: CSEGATNTEAFF
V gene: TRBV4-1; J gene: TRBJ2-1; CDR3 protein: CASSHPHGWGRYNEQFF
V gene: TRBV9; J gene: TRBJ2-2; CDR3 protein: CASSFPAGPSGITGELFF
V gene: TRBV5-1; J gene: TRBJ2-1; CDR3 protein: CASSAYRGSAANEQFF
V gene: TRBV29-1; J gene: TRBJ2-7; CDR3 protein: CSVEATGESYEQYF
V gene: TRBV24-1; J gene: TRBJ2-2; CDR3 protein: CATRLANTGELFF
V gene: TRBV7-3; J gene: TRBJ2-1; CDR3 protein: CASSSRPRTESYNEQFF
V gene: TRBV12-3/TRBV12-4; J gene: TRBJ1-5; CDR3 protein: CASSLSQGSNQPQHF
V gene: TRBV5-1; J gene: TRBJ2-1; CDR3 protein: CASSLTGTIPNEQFF
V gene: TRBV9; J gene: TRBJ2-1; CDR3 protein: CASSVDSGSHAYNEQFF
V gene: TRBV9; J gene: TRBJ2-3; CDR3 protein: CASSVAALAGGPADTQYF
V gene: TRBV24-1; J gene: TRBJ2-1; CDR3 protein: CATSDATGTTYNEQFF
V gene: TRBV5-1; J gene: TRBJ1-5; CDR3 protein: CASSPAGGAQPQHF
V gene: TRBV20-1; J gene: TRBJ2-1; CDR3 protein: CSATRPLAGGRLEQFF
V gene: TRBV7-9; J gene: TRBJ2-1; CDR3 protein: CASRAQTSGGSANNEQFF
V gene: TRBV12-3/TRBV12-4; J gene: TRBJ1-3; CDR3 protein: CASSLGRGDFTGNTIYF
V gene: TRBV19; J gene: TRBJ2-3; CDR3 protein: CASSAPSTDTQYF
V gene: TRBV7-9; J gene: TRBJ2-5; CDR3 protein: CASSLDASAQETQYF
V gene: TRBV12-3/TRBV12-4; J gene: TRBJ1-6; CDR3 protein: CASRTRQGGNSPLHF
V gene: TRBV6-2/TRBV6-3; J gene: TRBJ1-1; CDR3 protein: CASRAESTEAFF
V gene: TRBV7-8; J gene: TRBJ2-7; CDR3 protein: CASSSTSGSVYEQYF
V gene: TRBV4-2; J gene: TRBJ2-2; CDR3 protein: CASSQVEEAGELFF
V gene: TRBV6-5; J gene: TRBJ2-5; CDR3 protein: CASSLSELDFETQYF
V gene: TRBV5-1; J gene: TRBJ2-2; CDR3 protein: CASSLAVAGNTGELFF
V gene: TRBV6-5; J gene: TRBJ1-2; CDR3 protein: CASSYSGSSNGYTF
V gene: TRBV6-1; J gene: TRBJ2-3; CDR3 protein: CASSRLAGGSDSTDTQYF
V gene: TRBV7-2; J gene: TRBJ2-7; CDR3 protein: CASSLTREGPYEQYF
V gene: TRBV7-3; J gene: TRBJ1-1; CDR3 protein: CASSLTGEKNTEAFF
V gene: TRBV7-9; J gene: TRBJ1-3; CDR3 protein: CASSPRDRPGNTIYF
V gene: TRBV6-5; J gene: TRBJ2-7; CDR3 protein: CASTEGATYEQYF
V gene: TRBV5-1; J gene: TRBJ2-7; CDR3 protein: CASSVSGTGPYEQYF
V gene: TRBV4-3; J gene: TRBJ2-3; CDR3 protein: CASSQEKAPADTQYF
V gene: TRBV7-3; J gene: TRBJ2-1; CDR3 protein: CASSLTGGAFNEQFF
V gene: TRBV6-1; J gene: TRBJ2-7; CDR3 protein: CAGTYGGAYEQYF
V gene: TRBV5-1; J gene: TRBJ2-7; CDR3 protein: CASRFDRDLYEQYF
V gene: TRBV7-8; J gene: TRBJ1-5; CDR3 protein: CASSFGQQHQPQHF
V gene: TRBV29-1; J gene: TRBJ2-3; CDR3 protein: CSATGGASTDTQYF
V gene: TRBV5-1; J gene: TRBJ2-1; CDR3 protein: CASSLAVVGGGNEQFF
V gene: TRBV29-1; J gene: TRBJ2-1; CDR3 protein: CSVWTGESYNEQFF
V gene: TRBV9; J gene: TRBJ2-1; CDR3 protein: CASTQSGVSYNEQFF